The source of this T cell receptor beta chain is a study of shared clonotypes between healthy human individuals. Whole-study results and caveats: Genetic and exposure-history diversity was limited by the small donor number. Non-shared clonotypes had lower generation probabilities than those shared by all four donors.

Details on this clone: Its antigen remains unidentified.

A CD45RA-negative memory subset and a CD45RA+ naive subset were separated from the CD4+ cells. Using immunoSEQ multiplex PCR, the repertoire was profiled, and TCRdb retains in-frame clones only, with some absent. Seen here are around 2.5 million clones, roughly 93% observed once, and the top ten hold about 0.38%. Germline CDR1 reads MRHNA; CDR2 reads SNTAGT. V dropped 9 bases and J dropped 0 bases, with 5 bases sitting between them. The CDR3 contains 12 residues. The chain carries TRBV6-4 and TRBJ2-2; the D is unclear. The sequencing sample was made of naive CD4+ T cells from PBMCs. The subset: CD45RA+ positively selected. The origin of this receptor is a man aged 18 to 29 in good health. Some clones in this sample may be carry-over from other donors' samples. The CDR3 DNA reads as TGTGCCAGTATATCGAACACCGGGGAGCTGTTTTTT. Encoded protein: CASISNTGELFF.